The rows below give T cell receptor beta chains drawn from one sample of a study of graft-versus-host responses after intestinal transplantation. The assay was immunoSEQ multiplex PCR, and TCRdb's table has in-frame clones only and misses some. The data hold 7,000 to 10,000 clones, with under 35% observed a single time. The sample here was alloreactive CD8+ T cells from a mixed lymphocyte reaction culture, taken before transplantation. Receptor source: a human patient who was an organ donor for intestinal transplantation. CDR3s include the opening cysteine and the closing phenylalanine or tryptophan. A D gene is named only where the DNA matches it firmly. Rows may omit the clone size; those that give it use once, few, many or a size class.

d_gene,abundance,j_gene,v_gene,CDR3aa,CDR3nt
NA,medium-sized,TRBJ2-2,TRBV5-8,CASSLGAVNTGELFF,TGTGCCAGCAGCTTGGGGGCCGTGAACACCGGGGAGCTGTTTTTT
TRBD2,medium-sized,TRBJ2-5,TRBV7-9,CASSLLREVVETQYF,TGTGCCAGCAGCTTACTGCGGGAGGTTGTAGAGACCCAGTACTTC
TRBD2,few,TRBJ2-1,TRBV7-2,CASSLLAGGHNEQFF,TGTGCCAGCAGCTTACTAGCGGGGGGGCACAATGAGCAGTTCTTC
NA,NA,TRBJ1-1,TRBV5-6,CASSFFQGGTEAFF,TGTGCCAGCAGCTTCTTTCAGGGCGGCACTGAAGCTTTCTTT
TRBD2,many,TRBJ2-5,TRBV30,CAWESGVDETQYF,TGTGCCTGGGAGAGCGGGGTCGATGAGACCCAGTACTTC
NA,NA,TRBJ2-1,TRBV27,CASSLQGNPYNEQFF,TGTGCCAGCAGTTTGCAGGGTAACCCCTACAATGAGCAGTTCTTC
TRBD1,few,TRBJ2-7,TRBV7-9,CASSPPVDRAREQYF,TGTGCCAGCAGCCCTCCTGTAGACAGGGCGAGGGAGCAGTACTTC
NA,few,TRBJ2-7,TRBV7-7,CASSLALGDYEQYF,TGTGCCAGCAGCTTAGCGCTCGGCGACTACGAGCAGTACTTC
TRBD2,NA,TRBJ2-3,TRBV11-3,CASSRPSGESTDTQYF,TGTGCCAGCAGCCGCCCTAGCGGAGAAAGCACAGATACGCAGTATTTT
NA,medium-sized,TRBJ2-7,TRBV4-3,CASSPTRVGTYEQYF,TGCGCCAGCAGCCCAACCCGAGTAGGGACCTACGAGCAGTACTTC
NA,NA,TRBJ2-2,TRBV7-9,CASSLGTGELFF,TGTGCCAGCAGCTTAGGCACCGGGGAGCTGTTTTTT
NA,once,TRBJ1-5,TRBV21-1,CASSISLHWHHQPQHF,TGTGCCAGCAGTATATCGCTACATTGGCATCATCAGCCCCAGCATTTT
NA,few,TRBJ2-1,TRBV6-9,CASGPSSYNEQFF,TGTGCCAGCGGGCCTAGCTCCTACAATGAGCAGTTCTTC
NA,NA,TRBJ2-7,TRBV9,CASSVDGSVGYEQYF,TGTGCCAGCAGCGTAGACGGATCGGTCGGCTACGAGCAGTACTTC
NA,NA,TRBJ1-1,TRBV4-1,CASSQVLNTEAFF,TGCGCCAGCAGCCAAGTTCTCAACACTGAAGCTTTCTTT
NA,NA,TRBJ2-5,TRBV4-1,CASSQVWQLGQETQYF,TGCGCCAGCAGCCAAGTATGGCAGTTGGGGCAAGAGACCCAGTACTTC
NA,NA,TRBJ2-3,TRBV19,CASSTDRYLWRDTQYF,TGTGCCAGTAGTACCGACAGGTACCTCTGGCGGGATACGCAGTATTTT
NA,NA,TRBJ2-7,TRBV27,CASSLTGAYEQYF,TGTGCCAGCAGTTTGACGGGGGCCTACGAGCAGTACTTC
TRBD2,NA,TRBJ2-1,TRBV27,CASSLAGGYNEQFF,TGTGCCAGCAGTTTAGCGGGGGGATACAATGAGCAGTTCTTC
NA,few,TRBJ2-1,TRBV19,CASSLGNEQFF,TGTGCCAGTAGTCTGGGGAATGAGCAGTTCTTC
NA,few,TRBJ2-1,TRBV4-2,CASSQDGAGGNEQFF,TGTGCCAGCAGCCAAGATGGGGCGGGCGGCAATGAGCAGTTCTTC
NA,few,TRBJ1-1,TRBV27,CASSLISRTEAFF,TGTGCCAGCAGTTTAATCAGTCGTACTGAAGCTTTCTTT
NA,few,TRBJ2-2,TRBV4-3,CASSQGGTGELFF,TGCGCCAGCAGCCAAGGGGGCACCGGGGAGCTGTTTTTT
NA,NA,TRBJ2-7,TRBV5-6,CASSLGPTSDYEQYF,TGTGCCAGCAGCTTAGGGCCAACCAGCGACTACGAGCAGTACTTC
NA,NA,TRBJ2-1,TRBV11-3,CASSPRAGVNEQFF,TGTGCCAGCAGCCCCCGAGCAGGGGTCAATGAGCAGTTCTTC
NA,few,TRBJ2-7,TRBV10-3,CAISESRTLYEQYF,TGTGCCATCAGTGAGTCAAGGACCCTCTACGAGCAGTACTTC
NA,NA,TRBJ2-7,TRBV15,CATSLGWAYEQYF,TGCGCCACCAGCCTCGGATGGGCCTACGAGCAGTACTTC
TRBD1,few,TRBJ1-2,TRBV4-1,CASSLGTGSDNYGYTF,TGCGCCAGCAGCCTTGGGACAGGGAGTGATAACTATGGCTACACCTTC
TRBD1,few,TRBJ2-7,TRBV10-2,CASSRSTGTYEQYF,TGCGCCAGCAGCCGATCGACAGGGACCTACGAGCAGTACTTC
NA,few,TRBJ2-1,TRBV6-6,CASSYSRNNEQFF,TGTGCCAGCAGTTACTCGAGAAACAATGAGCAGTTCTTC
TRBD2,medium-sized,TRBJ2-3,TRBV2,CASSILGLAGRADTQYF,TGTGCCAGCAGTATATTGGGACTAGCGGGGAGGGCAGATACGCAGTATTTT
NA,medium-sized,TRBJ2-7,TRBV11-2,CASSLEPGNYYEQYF,TGTGCCAGCAGCTTAGAGCCGGGCAACTACTACGAGCAGTACTTC
TRBD1,NA,TRBJ1-5,TRBV10-1,CASIKDRGNQPQHF,TGCGCCAGCATCAAGGACAGGGGCAATCAGCCCCAGCATTTT
TRBD2,NA,TRBJ2-1,TRBV6-5,CASSLAGGPNEQFF,TGTGCCAGCAGTCTAGCGGGGGGGCCCAATGAGCAGTTCTTC
TRBD2,NA,TRBJ2-3,TRBV9,CASSSGTSGSLTDTQYF,TGTGCCAGCAGTTCCGGGACTAGCGGGAGTCTCACAGATACGCAGTATTTT
NA,NA,TRBJ1-3,TRBV12-1,CASSFALGQSYSGNTIYF,TGTGCCAGCAGCTTTGCTCTGGGACAGTCTTATTCTGGAAACACCATATATTTT
NA,NA,TRBJ1-2,TRBV28,CASSPASYGYTF,TGTGCCAGCAGCCCTGCCAGCTATGGCTACACCTTC
NA,many,TRBJ1-2,TRBV4-3,CASSQGGGFGGYTF,TGCGCCAGCAGCCAAGGGGGGGGATTCGGTGGCTACACCTTC
TRBD1,NA,TRBJ1-2,TRBV7-9,CASSRLPRDRGHRSPGYTF,TGTGCCAGCAGCCGGCTCCCCCGGGACAGGGGGCACAGAAGCCCAGGCTACACCTTC
TRBD1,NA,TRBJ2-2,TRBV6-4,CACRDTTGMNTGELFF,TGTGCCTGCAGAGATACGACAGGGATGAACACCGGGGAGCTGTTTTTT
NA,NA,TRBJ1-6,TRBV4-1,CASSQEPLSSPLHF,TGCGCCAGCAGCCAAGAACCTCTCAGTTCACCCCTCCACTTT